This T cell receptor (beta chain) stems from a study of PD-1 blockade in classical Hodgkin lymphoma (dated by TCRdb to between 2020 and 2021). Regarding the study in general: Nivolumab dosing was 3 mg/kg intravenously every 2 weeks, continuing until either disease progression or unacceptable toxicity. To define a peripheral blood immune signature of response to PD-1 blockade in classical Hodgkin lymphoma, the study combined TCR beta sequencing with CyTOF. Results the study describes overall, beyond this receptor: The study covered only a single clinical trial cohort, and the causes of the repertoire differences, possibly disease activity or prior therapy, were still not defined. Lower diversity was seen in patients whose nivolumab began less than 1 year after ASCT, and these patients were left out of later analyses so that immune reconstitution would not confound the results. Among trial patients, those achieving complete response had baseline diversity similar to that of newly diagnosed patients, while diversity was significantly lower in partial responders and progressors. A significant rise by C4D1 was seen in CD4+ but not CD8+ TCR diversity (p=0.0027 vs p=0.16), with the rise being most apparent in complete responders (p=0.02). Newly diagnosed patients were reported to have lower baseline TCR diversity than healthy donors, and relapsed/refractory patients were reported to have lower baseline TCR diversity still.

This clone has a handful of counts. No cognate antigen has been identified for it. The input lacks base qualities; no much larger clone sits a single base away. From the cysteine up to the phenylalanine, the CDR3 has a length of 13 residues. The entry retains the CDR3 DNA only, 39 bases that are in frame from base 1. CDR1 SGHRS and CDR2 YFSETQ were looked up in the germline V gene. Trimming takes 2 bases from V and 8 bases from J, and the germline ends sit 13 bases apart. The time point label of this sample denotes: cycle 4 day 1 (C4D1), after more than five weeks of nivolumab. Every trial patient had relapsed after autologous stem cell transplantation, and cohorts A, B and C differed in prior brentuximab vedotin exposure. The trial cohort included 45 to 65 patients with relapsed/refractory classical Hodgkin lymphoma, and each patient had a best overall response of complete response, partial response or progressive disease. Single-agent nivolumab was administered to trial patients in the multi-cohort phase II CheckMate 205 trial. An independent review committee assessed best overall response by applying the 2007 International Working Group response criteria. PBMCs from the trial were collected at three points: immediately before nivolumab initiation (C1D1), and during therapy at cycle 2 day 1 and cycle 4 day 1. Peripheral blood was collected in 8 mL Vacutainer Cell Preparation Tubes, from which PBMCs were isolated by centrifugation and then cryopreserved.

The Qiagen DNeasy kit was used to extract genomic DNA both from unsorted PBMCs and from the negatively selected CD4+ and CD8+ fractions. Amplification of TCR beta CDR3 regions was done by immunoSEQ multiplex PCR with primers that anneal to V and J segments. Amplification bias was minimized using a synthetic immune receptor repertoire, and residual bias was removed computationally after sequencing. Under the source paper's analysis protocol: Repertoire diversity was quantified as the Shannon entropy index using custom Python scripts. Unsorted, CD4+ and CD8+ repertoires were analyzed separately, except in combined analyses where CD4+ and CD8+ sequences were merged in silico. Clonal expansion was defined as a frequency increase of at least 2-fold after treatment compared with C1D1, and clones undetected at baseline were assigned a pseudocount of 0.5. Singleton clones were defined as clones with 0 or 1 copy at C1D1, and non-singleton clones were defined as clones with 2 or more copies. Clones expanded in unsorted samples were annotated as CD4+, CD8+ or unknown by matching protein sequences in sorted samples from the same patient. Wilcoxon tests were applied to paired samples to test diversity changes from C1D1 to C4D1. TCRdb re-hosts the immuneACCESS table, in-frame sequences only. Its copies lack some clones; in the studies checked, an unresolved V gene accounts for under half of them, and the cause for the rest is not known. The DNA was the basis for D and trimming; V, J and clone size are from that table. A total of approximately 20,000 clones appear in this sample, 76% of them only once. Roughly 40% of the sample is held by the ten biggest clonotypes.

The sequence was collected from a human donor with classical Hodgkin lymphoma. The specimen comprised peripheral blood mononuclear cells (PBMCs), sampled before the fourth cycle of nivolumab. The V gene is TRBV5-1 and the J gene is TRBJ1-2, with the D gene not clear enough to name. The CDR3 reads CASSLPGPGGYTF. The DNA is TGCGCCAGCAGCTTACCGGGTCCCGGGGGCTACACCTTC.